The rows below give T cell receptor beta chains drawn from one sample of a study of shared clonotypes between healthy human individuals. Sequenced by immunoSEQ multiplex PCR; TCRdb stores in-frame clones only, minus some. The table shows under 850,000 clones, with 92% occurring only once. The sample consisted of naive CD8+ T cells sorted from blood. Receptors originate from a man aged 25 to 45 in good health. CDR3s include the opening cysteine and the closing phenylalanine or tryptophan.

>TRBJ1-1|TRBV7-2
CASSPWTANTEAFF
>TRBJ2-5|TRBV19
CASSILDKETQYF
>TRBJ1-1|TRBV10-3
CAISPPGQGDTEAFF
>TRBJ2-1|TRBV7-8
CASSQGGAGPDNEQFF
>TRBJ2-3|TRBV7-9
CASSPRGTVNVDTQYF
>TRBJ2-7|TRBV9
CASSVGTSGKYEQYF
>TRBJ2-1|TRBV6-1
CASSAWTSGGNEQFF
>TRBJ2-7|TRBV14
CASSIRTGHSYEQYF
>TRBJ2-5|TRBV9
CASSPPTGYGETQYF
>TRBJ1-2|TRBV2
CASIAGVYGYTF
>TRBJ1-2|TRBV9
CASWDRRYGYTF
>TRBJ2-3|TRBV2
CASSPRAETYTDTQYF
>TRBJ2-1|TRBV28
CASSLSGSSYNEQFF
>TRBJ2-2|TRBV4-1
CASSHKQPDRGDGELFF
>TRBJ1-4|TRBV28
CASSLGQGANEKLFF
>TRBJ2-7|TRBV5-1
CASSGKLAGGPDEQYF
>TRBJ2-7|TRBV27
CASSSGGAYEQYF
>TRBJ2-1|TRBV29-1
CSVRLAGRLNEQFF
>TRBJ1-4|TRBV29-1
CSVEEPGENEKLFF
>TRBJ2-1|TRBV7-9
CASSLALAWEQFF
>TRBJ2-1|TRBV19
CASPRSGLEEQFF
>TRBJ2-3|TRBV11-2
CASKLPGSDTDTQYF
>TRBJ2-7|TRBV7-8
CASSLVTGAYEQYF
>TRBJ2-1|TRBV6-5
CASSPVGSSYNEQFF